These 3 T cell receptor beta chains came from one sample sequenced in a study of CD8 T cells in Susac syndrome. An amount of RNA that ranged from roughly 0.45 to 1 ug was reverse transcribed with random hexamers. TCRdb reprocessed the immunoSEQ multiplex PCR reads with MiXCR, giving one entry per CDR3 protein. Seen here are tens of thousands of distinct CDR3 sequences, approximately 96% observed once, and the top ten hold more than 0.5%. Sequencing was done on a sample of CD8+ T cells from PBMCs. These receptors all stem from a human donor with Susac syndrome.

The V gene is TRBV20-1, the J gene TRBJ1-1, with D possibly TRBD1 on 6 matching bases. Trimming stripped 5 bases from V and 3 bases from J, with 22 bases between. Germline assignment: CDR1 DFQATT and CDR2 SNEGSKA (reference sequence). There are 16 residues in the CDR3. The CDR3: CSAGKQQGTGYTEAFF. CDR3 DNA sequence: TGCAGTGCTGGTAAACAACAGGGTACGGGGTACACTGAAGCTTTCTTT.

V gene TRBV7-6 combines with J gene TRBJ2-6; 7 bases map to TRBD1. Germline loops: CDR1 SGHVS, CDR2 FNYEAQ. V lost 4 bases, J lost 0 bases, and 6 bases stayed unmatched. This CDR3 contains 17 residues. CDR3: CASSSTGDRSGANVLTF. The DNA for the CDR3 is TGTGCCAGCAGCTCTACAGGGGATCGCTCTGGGGCCAACGTCCTGACTTTC.

The count of this clonotype is one. V and J are TRBV20-1 and TRBJ1-1; D is ambiguous. Germline CDR1 DFQATT, CDR2 SNEGSKA (reference sequence). Trimming took 6 bases from V and 3 from J, leaving 17 bases between them. This CDR3 comprises 14 residues. CDR3 protein: CSAPLGGLDTEAFF. As DNA, the CDR3 is TGCAGTGCGCCGCTCGGAGGGCTTGACACTGAAGCTTTCTTT.